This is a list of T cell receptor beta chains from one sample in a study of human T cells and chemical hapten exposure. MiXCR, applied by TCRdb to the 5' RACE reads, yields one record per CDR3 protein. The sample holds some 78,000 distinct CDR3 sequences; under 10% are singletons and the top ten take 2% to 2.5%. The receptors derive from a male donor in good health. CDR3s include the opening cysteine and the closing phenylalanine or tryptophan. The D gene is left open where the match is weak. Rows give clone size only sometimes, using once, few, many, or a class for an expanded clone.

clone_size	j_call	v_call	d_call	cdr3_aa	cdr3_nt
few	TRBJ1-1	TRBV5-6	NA	CASSPGTGGGGTEAFF	TGTGCCAGCAGCCCGGGTACAGGCGGCGGTGGCACTGAAGCTTTCTTT
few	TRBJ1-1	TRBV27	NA	CASSRRQALNTEAFF	TGTGCCAGCAGCAGAAGACAGGCCCTGAACACTGAAGCTTTCTTT
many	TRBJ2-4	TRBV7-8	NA	CASSLDRAKNIQYF	TGTGCCAGCAGCTTAGACAGAGCCAAAAACATTCAGTACTTC
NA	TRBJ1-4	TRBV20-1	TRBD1	CSAARQGASVNEKLFF	TGCAGTGCTGCTCGACAGGGGGCTTCAGTGAATGAAAAACTGTTTTTT
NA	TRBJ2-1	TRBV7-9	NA	CASSFTGSSYNEQFF	TGTGCCAGCAGCTTCACTGGCAGCTCCTACAATGAGCAGTTCTTC
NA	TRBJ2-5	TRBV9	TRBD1	CASSVNPATGAVETQYF	TGTGCCAGCAGCGTAAACCCGGCGACAGGGGCCGTGGAGACCCAGTACTTC
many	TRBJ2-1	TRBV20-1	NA	CSAREKGFYNEQFF	TGCAGTGCTAGAGAAAAGGGGTTTTACAATGAGCAGTTCTTC
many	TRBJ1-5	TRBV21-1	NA	CASTNRPNGNQPQHF	TGTGCCAGCACCAATCGGCCAAACGGGAATCAGCCCCAGCATTTT
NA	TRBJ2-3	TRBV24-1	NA	CATSAAQGDTQYF	TGTGCCACCAGTGCGGCCCAAGGGGATACGCAGTATTTT
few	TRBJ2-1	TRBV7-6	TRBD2	CASSLLRTSGSSNEQFF	TGTGCCAGCAGCCTCTTACGGACTAGCGGGAGTTCTAATGAGCAGTTCTTC
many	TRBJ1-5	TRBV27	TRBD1	CASRGAGGNQPQHF	TGTGCCAGCAGAGGGGCAGGGGGAAATCAGCCCCAGCATTTT
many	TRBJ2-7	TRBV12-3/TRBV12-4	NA	CASSPPSRAYEQYF	TGTGCCAGCAGTCCCCCGAGTCGAGCCTACGAGCAGTACTTC
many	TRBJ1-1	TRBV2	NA	CASSGGPNTEAFF	TGTGCCAGCAGTGGGGGGCCGAACACTGAAGCTTTCTTT
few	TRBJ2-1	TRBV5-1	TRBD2	CASSAGLAVYNEQFF	TGCGCCAGCAGCGCCGGGCTAGCGGTCTACAATGAGCAGTTCTTC
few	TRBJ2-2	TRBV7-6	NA	CASSRKGGSSNTGELFF	TGTGCCAGCAGTCGTAAAGGGGGATCCTCGAACACCGGGGAGCTGTTTTTT
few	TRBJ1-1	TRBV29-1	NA	CSVEDLGGENTEAFF	TGCAGCGTTGAAGATTTGGGGGGTGAGAACACTGAAGCTTTCTTT
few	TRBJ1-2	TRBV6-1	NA	CASSPPQGPYGYTF	TGTGCCAGCAGCCCTCCGCAGGGGCCCTATGGCTACACCTTC
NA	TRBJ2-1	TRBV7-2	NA	CASSQEGAGRDEQFF	TGTGCCAGCAGCCAAGAGGGCGCAGGGCGGGATGAGCAGTTCTTC
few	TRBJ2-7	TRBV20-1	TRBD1	CSASRILRDRGSEQYF	TGCAGTGCTAGTCGCATCTTAAGGGACAGGGGAAGCGAGCAGTACTTC
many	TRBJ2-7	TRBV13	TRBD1	CASSETGQGYEQYF	TGTGCCAGCAGCGAAACGGGACAGGGGTACGAGCAGTACTTC